Following are 28 T cell receptor beta chains from one sample sequenced in a study of shared clonotypes between healthy human individuals. Profiled with immunoSEQ multiplex PCR; TCRdb holds only in-frame clones, not every one. The sample carries a few million clones, approximately 95% recorded once. The sequenced material came from naive CD4+ T cells from PBMCs. Subset: CD45RA+ positively selected. The origin of the receptors is a man aged 18 to 30 in good health. Some clones in this sample may be carry-over from other donors' samples.

The chain couples TRBV7-2 to TRBJ1-1; D perhaps matches TRBD1 (6 bases). Germline V lookup: CDR1 SGHTA, CDR2 FQGNSA. Between the trimmed V and J ends, which lost 3 bases and 1 base, there was a span of 12 bases. The CDR3 length is 15 residues. This CDR3 is CASSFIPQGNTEAFF. DNA for the CDR3: TGTGCCAGCAGCTTTATCCCACAGGGGAACACTGAAGCTTTCTTT.

V and J are TRBV13 and TRBJ2-3; 7 bases line up with TRBD1. This CDR3 region has 16 residues. CDR1 and CDR2 (germline): PRHDT, FYEKMQ (reference sequence). V lost 2 bases to trimming and J lost 2 bases; unmatched junction nucleotides: 7. The CDR3 DNA sequence: TGTGCCAGCAGCTTAACAGGGGACCTAATCACAGATACGCAGTATTTT. This sequence encodes CASSLTGDLITDTQYF. The entire variable domain, with the rest obtained from reference TRBV13 and TRBJ2-3, is as follows: AAGVIQSPRHLIKEKRETATLKCYPIPRHDTVYWYQQGPGQDPQFLISFYEKMQSDKGSIPDRFSAQQFSDYHSELNMSSLELGDSALYFCASSLTGDLITDTQYFGPGTRLTVL.

The V and J genes are TRBV27 and TRBJ1-2, with D maybe TRBD1 (5 bases). Trimming took off 10 bases at V and 0 bases at J, with 15 bases between the two ends. The length of the CDR3 is 14 residues. Germline CDR1 MNHEY, CDR2 SMNVEV (reference sequence). CDR3 region: CATRPGTSNYGYTF. The CDR3 nucleotides are TGTGCCACTCGACCCGGGACTTCTAACTATGGCTACACCTTC.

V usage is TRBV5-1 and J usage is TRBJ2-1; TRBD1 agrees at 8 bases. The CDR3 extends over 15 amino acids. V was pared by 4 bases and J by 7 bases, with 10 bases of the junction left unmatched. Germline V gives CDR1 SGHRS, CDR2 YFSETQ. The CDR3 DNA follows: TGCGCCAGCAGCCCCCAGGGGGCGGGTGGGAATGAGCAGTTCTTC. Encoded protein: CASSPQGAGGNEQFF.

The V gene is TRBV10-1, the J gene TRBJ2-1; 11 bases map to TRBD2. Unmatched junction bases numbered 8, after V lost 6 bases and J lost 7 bases. Germline V CDR1 and CDR2: WNHNN, SYGVQD (reference sequence). The CDR3 is 15 amino acids. This CDR3 is CASSPLAGVRNEQFF. The CDR3 coding sequence is TGCGCCAGCAGCCCACTAGCGGGAGTTAGGAATGAGCAGTTCTTC.

The V call is TRBV29-1, the J call TRBJ1-1; 7 positions match TRBD1. J lost 4 bases, V lost 4 bases, and 21 bases had no gene match. Germline assignment: CDR1 SQVTM and CDR2 ANQGSEA. The CDR3 totals 18 residues. DNA for the CDR3: TGCAGCGTTGTCAAACGGGACAGTACCTCTCGTAGGGCCACTGAAGCTTTCTTT. Translating it yields CSVVKRDSTSRRATEAFF.

This chain links TRBV4-3 with TRBJ2-7; TRBD1 matches at 8 bases. CDR1 LGHNA and CDR2 YSLEER come from the germline V gene. CDR3 length: 14 residues. V shed 4 bases and J 2 bases; nucleotides not matched to a gene: 4. This chain's CDR3 is CASSPRTGPYEQYF. CDR3 in DNA: TGCGCCAGCAGCCCAAGGACAGGGCCCTACGAGCAGTACTTC.

The chain is built from TRBV29-1 and TRBJ2-5; D may be TRBD1 or TRBD2 (5 bases each). The DNA end is more similar to TRBJ2-7, so the J call may be wrong. Germline V gene data show CDR1 as SQVTM and CDR2 as ANQGSEA. This CDR3 has 12 amino acids. The CDR3 DNA reads TGCAGCGTACCCGGGACCCTACACGAGCAGTACTTC. The encoded protein is CSVPGTLHEQYF.

CDR3 DNA sequence: TGTGCCAGCAGCCCTAAGGGGGCCGGGGAGCTGTTTTTT. It is translated as CASSPKGAGELFF. The chain carries TRBV7-9 and TRBJ2-2; maybe TRBD1 (6 bases). The germline V gene has CDR1 SEHNR and CDR2 FQNEAQ (reference sequence). Trimming left V 5 bases short and J 6 bases short, with 10 bases between. This CDR3 is built from 13 residues.

In its sample, this clone was seen once. The gene calls are TRBV9 and TRBJ1-4; weak D call: TRBD1 (5 bases). The CDR3 loop spans 15 amino acids. Per the germline V gene, CDR1 is SGDLS and CDR2 is YYNGEE. The V end lost 0 bases, the J end lost 8 bases, and 14 bases lay between the germline ends. CDR3 nucleotide sequence: TGTGCCAGCAGCGTAGTTGTCGGGGGGAAGGAAAAACTGTTTTTT. Amino acids: CASSVVVGGKEKLFF.

The chain uses TRBV29-1 and TRBJ2-3; TRBD1 matches 7 bases. Germline V lookup: CDR1 SQVTM, CDR2 ANQGSEA. J was trimmed by 3 bases and V by 3 bases; bases with no gene match: 9. The CDR3 sequence is 15 residues long. Here the CDR3 reads CSVDVGRGTTDTQYF. The CDR3 region has the DNA TGCAGCGTTGATGTCGGCAGGGGGACGACAGATACGCAGTATTTT.

The chain recombines TRBV28 with TRBJ1-2; D uncertain. Between the trimmed V and J ends, which lost 2 bases and 5 bases, there was a span of 15 bases. This CDR3 region has 15 residues. CDR1 and CDR2 (germline): MDHEN, SYDVKM. The CDR3 sequence is CASSLIDRAGYGYTF. The CDR3 DNA is TGTGCCAGCAGTTTAATCGACCGAGCCGGGTATGGCTACACCTTC.

This clone was counted between two and nine times. The same CDR3 is also encoded by other DNA sequences in this sample. V and J are TRBV28 and TRBJ1-1; D uncertain. V was clipped by 3 bases and J by 0 bases, with 8 bases between them. The germline CDR1 and CDR2 sequences are MDHEN and SYDVKM. The CDR3 is made up of 14 amino acids. The CDR3 is CASSLGGLNTEAFF. As DNA, the CDR3 is TGTGCCAGCAGTTTGGGCGGACTGAACACTGAAGCTTTCTTT.

The chain has TRBV6-6 and TRBJ2-1; the D is unclear. Trimming pared 6 bases from V and 8 bases from J, leaving 17 bases between. The germline gives CDR1 MNHNY, CDR2 SVGAGI (reference sequence). The CDR3 contains 14 residues. The CDR3 DNA reads as TGTGCCAGCAGACCTGAGCCCACACTCGATGAGCAGTTCTTC. Protein sequence: CASRPEPTLDEQFF.

The V and J genes are TRBV7-2 and TRBJ2-2; 8 nucleotides line up with TRBD1. The CDR3 totals 16 residues. Unmatched junction bases numbered 6, after V lost 5 bases and J lost 1 base. CDR1 SGHTA and CDR2 FQGNSA come from the germline V gene. The CDR3 nucleotides are TGTGCCAGCAGCCGACGGACAGGGCGGAACACCGGGGAGCTGTTTTTT. Protein product: CASSRRTGRNTGELFF.

CDR3 protein: CASSSGPRSSYEQYF. CDR3 bases: TGTGCCAGCAGTTCAGGACCGAGGTCCTCCTACGAGCAGTACTTC. V is TRBV6-7 and J is TRBJ2-7; D ambiguous. TRBV6-7 is known as an ORF, though its function is uncertain. Trimming cost V 4 bases and J 0 bases, with 13 bases left between them. This CDR3 comprises 15 residues.

This chain uses TRBV5-1 with TRBJ2-1; TRBD2 agrees at 9 bases. The germline CDR1 and CDR2 sequences are SGHRS and YFSETQ. Trimming removed 1 base from V and 9 bases from J; junction bases left unmatched: 8. This CDR3 comprises 15 residues. This CDR3 reads CASSLSASGNSEQFF. Here the CDR3 DNA reads TGCGCCAGCAGCTTGTCGGCTAGCGGGAATAGTGAGCAGTTCTTC.

This chain links TRBV7-8 with TRBJ1-2; D unclear. V was shortened by 3 bases and J by 8 bases, with 10 bases between the two germline ends. Germline V gene lookup returns CDR1 SGHVS and CDR2 FQNEAQ. The CDR3 contains 12 residues. Here the CDR3 DNA reads TGTGCCAGCAGCTTTGACGAAAAGGGCTACACCTTC. It encodes CASSFDEKGYTF.

The chain has TRBV29-1 and TRBJ2-5, with a tentative D call TRBD2 (6 bases). CDR1 and CDR2 from the germline V gene are SQVTM and ANQGSEA. There are 13 residues in the CDR3. The germline V and J ends were trimmed by 7 bases and 3 bases, with 15 bases remaining between them. CDR3 protein: CSGSWGVKETQYF. The CDR3 DNA sequence: TGCAGCGGTAGTTGGGGGGTTAAAGAGACCCAGTACTTC.

V usage is TRBV19 and J usage is TRBJ1-5; tentatively, D is TRBD1 (6 bases). Trimming stripped 2 bases from V and 4 bases from J, with 12 bases between. Germline V gene data show CDR1 as LNHDA and CDR2 as SQIVND (reference sequence). The CDR3 loop spans 15 amino acids. The CDR3 protein is CASSIQARGNQPQHF. CDR3 nucleotides: TGTGCCAGTAGTATACAGGCCAGGGGTAATCAGCCCCAGCATTTT.

This clone was seen only a few times. The V gene is TRBV27, the J gene TRBJ1-1; 7 positions agree with TRBD1. The germline V gene encodes CDR1 MNHEY and CDR2 SMNVEV (reference sequence). The CDR3 runs 15 residues. V shed 3 bases and J 5 bases; nucleotides not matched to a gene: 9. CDR3 DNA sequence: TGTGCCAGCAGTTTCAAAGTTCAGGGGGTGACTGAAGCTTTCTTT. The encoded protein is CASSFKVQGVTEAFF.

The V call is TRBV7-8, the J call TRBJ2-7; 13 bases agree with TRBD2. This CDR3 region has 17 residues. V dropped 5 bases and J dropped 1; count of bases not matched to a gene: 8. From germline, CDR1 is SGHVS and CDR2 FQNEAQ. The CDR3 coding sequence is TGTGCCAGCAGCATACTAGCGGGAGGGCCTCCATCCTACGAGCAGTACTTC. Amino acids: CASSILAGGPPSYEQYF.

The rearrangement links TRBV7-8 to TRBJ1-3, with D unclear. The CDR3 extends over 15 amino acids. Between the trimmed V and J ends, which lost 0 bases and 1 base, there was a span of 7 bases. Per the germline V gene, CDR1 is SGHVS and CDR2 is FQNEAQ. The chain's CDR3 is CASSLARLSGNTIYF. CDR3 nucleotide sequence: TGTGCCAGCAGCTTAGCGCGCCTTTCTGGAAACACCATATATTTT.

The CDR3 protein is CASSLGTSGRNEQFF. For the CDR3, the DNA is TGTGCCAGCAGCTTAGGGACTAGCGGGAGAAACGAGCAGTTCTTC. The chain uses TRBV7-9 and TRBJ2-1, with 13 bases that match TRBD2. Germline V gene lookup returns CDR1 SEHNR and CDR2 FQNEAQ (reference sequence). The CDR3 has 15 residues. V was clipped by 1 base and J by 10 bases; unmatched bases: 4. Filled out from reference TRBV7-9 and TRBJ2-1, the complete variable domain reads DTGVSQNPRHKITKRGQNVTFRCDPISEHNRLYWYRQTLGQGPEFLTYFQNEAQLEKSRLLSDRFSAERPKGSFSTLEIQRTEQGDSAMYLCASSLGTSGRNEQFFGPGTRLTVL.

The J gene is TRBJ2-7, the V gene TRBV7-8; a possible D gene is TRBD2 (6 bases). There are 14 residues in the CDR3. Germline CDR1 reads SGHVS; CDR2 reads FQNEAQ. V was shortened by 5 bases and J by 4 bases, with 15 bases between the two germline ends. The CDR3: CASSPPAGWYEQYF. CDR3 nucleotides: TGTGCCAGCAGCCCCCCGGCGGGGTGGTACGAGCAGTACTTC.

This clone was detected once. This sequence joins TRBV27 and TRBJ2-1; the match to TRBD2 covers 14 bases. Germline CDR1 and CDR2: MNHEY and SMNVEV (reference sequence). The CDR3 is made up of 16 amino acids. V lost 6 bases and J lost 9; bases outside the gene matches: 10. This chain's CDR3 is CASSYLTSGRAGEQFF. CDR3 DNA: TGTGCCAGCAGCTACCTGACTAGCGGGAGGGCGGGTGAGCAGTTCTTC.

Turning to this clone: Other DNA sequences in this specimen translate into the identical CDR3. This chain uses TRBV5-1 with TRBJ1-1; D not certain. V was trimmed by 0 bases and J by 3 bases, leaving 6 bases between them. Germline V gives CDR1 SGHRS, CDR2 YFSETQ. The CDR3 is made up of 13 amino acids. This CDR3 reads CASSLVVDTEAFF. The CDR3 coding sequence is TGCGCCAGCAGCTTGGTAGTTGACACTGAAGCTTTCTTT. Full variable domain (rest looked up from reference TRBV5-1 and TRBJ1-1): KAGVTQTPRYLIKTRGQQVTLSCSPISGHRSVSWYQQTPGQGLQFLFEYFSETQRNKGNFPGRFSGRQFSNSRSEMNVSTLELGDSALYLCASSLVVDTEAFFGQGTRLTVV.

The rearrangement links TRBV2 to TRBJ2-1; TRBD2 matches 10 bases. Looked up from germline, CDR1 is SNHLY and CDR2 is FYNNEI. Trimming removed 4 bases from V and 9 bases from J; junction bases left unmatched: 6. This CDR3 has 14 residues. The CDR3 sequence: CASSGASGRLEQFF. The DNA of the CDR3 is TGTGCCAGCAGTGGGGCTAGCGGGAGACTTGAGCAGTTCTTC.